This TCR beta chain was identified in a study of Ad26.COV2.S vaccination and SARS-CoV-2 variants. Specified treatment: 15 to 20 received Ad26.COV2.S at low or high dose, single or two shots; several received placebo; per-sample allocation not given. Collection of the samples took place on day 63 after the first injection of vaccine or placebo. V lost 0 bases and J 3 bases, leaving 12 bases between the germline ends. Germline values: CDR1 SGHRS, CDR2 YFSETQ. The length of the CDR3 is 15 residues. Here immunoSEQ multiplex PCR was the method, and the copy in TCRdb shows in-frame clones only, minus some. The table lists about 420,000 clones, 85% to 90% of them singletons, with about 3.6% in the top ten.

Material: peripheral blood, obtained in a trial of Ad26.COV2.S vaccine versus placebo. The TCR originated in a person between 18 and 59 years old who received the Ad26.COV2.S COVID-19 vaccine or a placebo. The gene calls are TRBV5-1 and TRBJ2-5, with a possible D match to TRBD2 (5 bases). The CDR3 DNA reads TGCGCCAGCAGCTTGGAGGTGGCGAGGGAAGAGACCCAGTACTTC. This gives the protein CASSLEVAREETQYF.